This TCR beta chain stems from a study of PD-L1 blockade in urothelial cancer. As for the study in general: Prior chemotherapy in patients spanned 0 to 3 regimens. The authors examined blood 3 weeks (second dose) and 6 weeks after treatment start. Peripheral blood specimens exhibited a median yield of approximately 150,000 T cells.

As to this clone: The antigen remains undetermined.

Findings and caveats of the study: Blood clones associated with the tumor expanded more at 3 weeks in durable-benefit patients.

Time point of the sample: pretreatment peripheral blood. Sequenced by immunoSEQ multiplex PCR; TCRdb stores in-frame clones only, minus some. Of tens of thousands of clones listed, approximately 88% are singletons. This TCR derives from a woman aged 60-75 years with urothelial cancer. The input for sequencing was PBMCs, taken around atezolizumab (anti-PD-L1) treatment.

CDR3 DNA sequence: TGTGCCAGCAGCTTGGGAGGTGGTAGCGGGAGCCGATACGAGCAGTACTTC. Its translation: CASSLGGGSGSRYEQYF. The chain employs TRBV5-6 and TRBJ2-7; 9 bases agree with TRBD2. CDR3 size: 17 residues. CDR1 SGHDT and CDR2 YYEEEE come from the germline V gene. Trimming removed 0 bases from V and 4 bases from J; junction bases left unmatched: 11.